The 23 T cell receptor beta chains below were found in one sample sequenced in a study of T cell clonality in common variable immunodeficiency. Profiled with immunoSEQ multiplex PCR; TCRdb holds only in-frame clones, not every one. In total the sample includes about 66,000 clones, none of them seen once. The sequencing sample was made of peripheral blood mononuclear cells. These TCRs come from a person aged 18-69 years in good health.

This clone was found many times. Coverage ceases 3 residues before the CDR3 finishes, and the germline J gene fills in the end. The chain links TRBV5-1 to TRBJ2-7; possibly TRBD1 for D (6 bases). Germline V gene data show CDR1 as SGHRS and CDR2 as YFSETQ. V gave up 0 bases and J gave up 4 bases, with 17 bases separating them. This CDR3 region has 16 residues. Incomplete CDR3 DNA: TGCGCCAGCAGCTTGGGGGCAGGGGCGGGCCATTACGAG. Translated: CASSLGAGAGHYE. The full CDR3 reads CASSLGAGAGHYEQYF.

This clone was recorded many times. The read ends 3 residues shy of where the CDR3 ends; the end is completed using the germline J gene. The chain combines TRBV11-2 with TRBJ2-2; 10 bases match TRBD1. This CDR3 is 15 amino acids long. V lost 6 bases and J lost 4; bases outside the gene matches: 5. CDR1 and CDR2 (germline): SGHAT, FQNNGV. CDR3 bases read: TGTGCCAGCAGAATCCGGGACAGGGGCACCGGGGAG. It specifies CASRIRDRGTGE. In full, the CDR3 reads CASRIRDRGTGELFF.

This clone was recorded many times. The read terminates 3 residues ahead of where the CDR3 ends, so the germline J gene completes it. The V call is TRBV19, the J call TRBJ2-1; 9 positions match TRBD1. The CDR3 totals 17 residues. V dropped 4 bases and J dropped 2; count of bases not matched to a gene: 9. The germline CDR1 and CDR2 sequences are LNHDA and SQIVND (reference sequence). The sequenced CDR3 bases are TGTGCCAGTAGTACTCCCAGGACAGGGGTCGCCTACAATGAG. This codes for CASSTPRTGVAYNE. The whole CDR3 region reads CASSTPRTGVAYNEQFF.

This clone was counted many times. The read terminates 3 residues ahead of where the CDR3 ends, so the germline J gene completes it. The rearrangement uses TRBV10-2 and TRBJ1-1, with 7 bases fitting TRBD1. CDR3 size: 15 residues. Germline CDR1 is WSHSY and CDR2 is SAAADI. V shed 4 bases, J shed 1 base, and the junction held 6 bases outside the gene matches. The CDR3 sequence is CASSAADRRNTEAFF. CDR3 DNA (partial): TGCGCCAGCAGTGCCGCGGACAGGAGGAACACTGAA.

There are many counts of this clone. The read is 3 residues too short to cover the CDR3 end, so that end is filled in from the germline J gene. This chain uses TRBV20-1 with TRBJ2-3; possibly TRBD1 for D (7 bases). Germline CDR1 DFQATT, CDR2 SNEGSKA (reference sequence). The V gene lost 6 bases and the J gene lost 2 bases, with 21 bases spanning the gap. The CDR3 is 16 residues long. CDR3 residues: CSAQGGWTTLTDTQYF. CDR3 bases read: TGCAGTGCCCAAGGGGGCTGGACTACCCTCACAGATACG.

This clone occurred many times. From the germline J gene comes the end of the CDR3, since the read stops 3 residues before it. J is TRBJ2-1 and V is TRBV4-1, with 7 bases identical to TRBD2. V was pared by 1 base and J by 4 bases, with 7 bases of the junction left unmatched. CDR3 size: 16 residues. Germline assignment: CDR1 MGHRA and CDR2 YSYEKL. The CDR3 bases that were read are TGCGCCAGCAGCCAAGTTATGCTAGCGGATTACAATGAG. It specifies CASSQVMLADYNE. The CDR3 in full is CASSQVMLADYNEQFF.

This clone occurred many times. The DNA ends 3 residues before the CDR3 does, and the rest of the CDR3 is filled in from the germline J gene. The V gene is TRBV2, the J gene TRBJ2-5, with D perhaps TRBD1 or TRBD2 (6 bases each). V shed 8 bases and J shed 4 bases, with 17 bases lying between them. The germline V gene encodes CDR1 SNHLY and CDR2 FYNNEI. This CDR3 spans 14 amino acids. CDR3 DNA (partial): TGTGCCAGCGGAGGGACGACAGGAGGAGAGACC. Translation: CASGGTTGGET. The whole CDR3 sequence is CASGGTTGGETQYF.

This clone was observed many times. The sequence runs out 3 residues before the end of the CDR3; the remainder is reconstructed from the germline J gene. The genes are TRBV20-1 and TRBJ2-2; D may be TRBD2 (5 bases). From germline, CDR1 is DFQATT and CDR2 SNEGSKA (reference sequence). CDR3 size: 14 residues. V was trimmed by 6 bases and J by 3 bases, leaving 14 bases between them. The CDR3 sequence is CSAHAGRDTGELFF. The CDR3 DNA, read in part, is TGCAGTGCCCACGCCGGGCGGGACACCGGGGAG.

At least ten counts were recorded for this clone. The missing CDR3 end, 3 residues past where the read stops, is filled in from the germline J gene. This chain uses TRBV5-1 with TRBJ1-1; a weak D match, TRBD1 (5 bases). Trimming shortened V by 0 bases and J by 3 bases, and 12 bases separated the two germline ends. Germline CDR1 is SGHRS and CDR2 is YFSETQ. This CDR3 has 15 residues. CDR3 DNA (partial): TGCGCCAGCAGCTTGGGGGGGGGTCGGGACACTGAA. This sequence encodes CASSLGGGRDTE. The complete CDR3 reads CASSLGGGRDTEAFF.

This clone was recorded many times. The read finishes 3 residues shy of the CDR3 end, and the germline J gene is used to complete it. V and J are TRBV29-1 and TRBJ1-1, with 8 positions matching TRBD1. The CDR3 runs 14 residues. Germline CDR1 is SQVTM and CDR2 is ANQGSEA. J gave up 2 bases and V 4 bases, and 6 bases lay outside the gene matches. The sequenced CDR3 bases are TGCAGCGTTGTCCAGGGGGCTGGTAACACTGAA. Encoded protein: CSVVQGAGNTE. The full CDR3 reads CSVVQGAGNTEAFF.

This clone was found many times. The sequence runs out 3 residues before the end of the CDR3; the remainder is reconstructed from the germline J gene. This chain connects TRBV20-1 to TRBJ2-1, with a possible D match to TRBD2 (5 bases). The germline V and J ends were trimmed by 4 bases and 2 bases, with 12 bases remaining between them. CDR1 and CDR2 from the germline V gene are DFQATT and SNEGSKA (reference sequence). There are 14 residues in the CDR3. CDR3 region: CSANLAETYNEQFF. The part of the CDR3 DNA that was read is TGCAGTGCTAATCTAGCAGAGACCTACAATGAG.

This clone was counted only a few times. Read sequence stops 3 residues before the CDR3 end, and the germline J gene provides the missing end. This chain links TRBV2 with TRBJ2-4; a weak D match, TRBD2 (7 bases). CDR1 SNHLY and CDR2 FYNNEI come from the germline V gene. The CDR3 length is 13 residues. The CDR3 sequence: CASRTQGGYGQYF. CDR3 DNA, as far as it was read: TGTGCCAGCAGAACACAGGGAGGGTATGGT.

The sample holds many counts of this clone. The observed sequence ends 3 residues before the CDR3 terminus, with the missing tail filled in from the germline J gene. V gene TRBV19 combines with J gene TRBJ1-2; TRBD1 aligns across 12 bases. The CDR3 contains 17 residues. Per germline, CDR1 LNHDA and CDR2 SQIVND (reference sequence). V dropped 2 bases and J dropped 4; count of bases not matched to a gene: 8. CDR3 sequence: CASSISLGTGGGYGYTF. The sequenced part of the CDR3 DNA is TGTGCCAGTAGTATAAGCCTTGGGACAGGGGGCGGCTATGGC.

This clone has at least ten counts. Read sequence stops 3 residues before the CDR3 end, and the germline J gene provides the missing end. This chain links TRBV18 with TRBJ1-5; D may be TRBD1 (5 bases). Trimming stripped 3 bases from V and 7 bases from J, with 13 bases between. In germline, CDR1 is KGHSH, CDR2 LQKENI. The CDR3 is 14 amino acids. The CDR3 sequence: CASSPRQGGQPQHF. The sequenced part of the CDR3 DNA is TGTGCCAGCTCACCCCGTCAGGGTGGGCAGCCC.

This clone was counted many times. The CDR3 goes on 3 residues after the read ends, and that part is filled in from the germline J gene. This chain uses TRBV7-8 with TRBJ1-1; D not certain. Trimming took off 2 bases at V and 5 bases at J, with 9 bases between the two ends. The CDR3 contains 13 residues. Germline CDR1 and CDR2: SGHVS and FQNEAQ. The CDR3 sequence is CASSLTPRTEAFF. CDR3 DNA (partial): TGTGCCAGCAGCTTAACCCCTAGGACTGAA.

This clone was counted at least ten times. The CDR3 goes on 3 residues after the read ends, and that part is filled in from the germline J gene. The chain links TRBV7-9 to TRBJ2-3; D is undetermined. Trimming left V 2 bases short and J 3 bases short, with 3 bases between. CDR3 size: 12 residues. Germline V gene lookup returns CDR1 SEHNR and CDR2 FQNEAQ (reference sequence). The CDR3 reads CASSLQTDTQYF. The CDR3 bases that were read are TGTGCCAGCAGCTTACAGACAGATACG.

This clone was seen at least ten times. The CDR3 goes on 3 residues after the read ends, and that part is filled in from the germline J gene. The chain links TRBV2 to TRBJ2-7; D is unclear. The V end was cut by 6 bases, the J end by 6 bases, with 9 bases between. The CDR3 sequence is 11 residues long. Germline-derived CDR1 and CDR2 are SNHLY and FYNNEI. CDR3 DNA (partial): TGTGCCAGCAGCGCAGACTTCGAG. This translates into CASSADFE. The CDR3, in full, reads CASSADFEQYF.

The sample holds many counts of this clone. The CDR3 end is not reached by the read, which stops 3 residues before it; the germline J gene fills it in. The chain carries TRBV27 and TRBJ1-1; TRBD1 might be the D (6 bases). V lost 5 bases and J 1 base, leaving 8 bases between the germline ends. In germline, CDR1 is MNHEY, CDR2 SMNVEV (reference sequence). This CDR3 contains 13 residues. The CDR3 loop is CASSRQENTEAFF. Partial CDR3 DNA: TGTGCCAGCAGTAGACAGGAGAACACTGAA.

This clone was seen many times. The DNA ends 3 residues before the CDR3 does, and the rest of the CDR3 is filled in from the germline J gene. The rearrangement uses TRBV29-1 and TRBJ2-7; 15 nucleotides line up with TRBD2. Losses at the gene ends were 6 bases for V and 0 bases for J; bases not matched to a gene: 6. CDR1 is SQVTM, CDR2 ANQGSEA, per germline. The CDR3 is made up of 16 amino acids. The CDR3 region is CSVGGLAGGYSYEQYF. The CDR3 DNA, read in part, is TGCAGCGTGGGGGGACTAGCGGGAGGCTACTCCTACGAG.

This clone was picked up many times. The read terminates 3 residues before the CDR3 end, so the remaining end is supplied by the germline J gene. The V and J genes are TRBV2 and TRBJ2-3; possibly TRBD2 for D (6 bases). Germline V lookup: CDR1 SNHLY, CDR2 FYNNEI. CDR3 size: 16 residues. Trimming cost V 5 bases and J 0 bases, with 15 bases left between them. The part of the CDR3 DNA that was read is TGTGCCAGCAGTAAAGGGACTCCCGCTAGCACAGATACG. This codes for CASSKGTPASTDT. The full-length CDR3 reads as CASSKGTPASTDTQYF.

The table lists this clone with a few counts. The sample holds other DNA sequences that translate to the same CDR3. CDR3 residues: CASSLSLDNEQFF. Partial CDR3 DNA: TGTGCCAGCAGCTTGTCGCTAGACAATGAG. The chain carries TRBV11-2 and TRBJ2-1; D not certain. The read halts 3 residues ahead of the CDR3 end, with the missing end drawn from the germline J gene. This CDR3 region has 13 residues. Trimming removed 3 bases from V and 5 bases from J, with 8 bases in between. Germline CDR1 and CDR2: SGHAT and FQNNGV.

This clone was detected many times. The sequenced fragment ends 3 residues before the CDR3 boundary, so the rest is inferred from the germline J gene. The chain uses TRBV20-1 and TRBJ2-5; 10 nucleotides align to TRBD1. CDR1 is DFQATT, CDR2 SNEGSKA, per germline (reference sequence). With 4 bases clipped from V and 5 bases from J, the junction kept 10 bases outside the gene matches. The CDR3 contains 15 residues. The DNA read from the CDR3 is TGCAGTGCTACTGGGACAGGGGAATATTTTGAGACC. The encoded protein is CSATGTGEYFET. The whole CDR3 protein reads CSATGTGEYFETQYF.

This clone showed up many times. The read ends 3 residues before the CDR3 terminus; that terminus is restored from the germline J gene. The chain links TRBV5-4 to TRBJ2-3; TRBD2 matches at 11 bases. Trimming took 5 bases from V and 3 from J; bases not matched to a gene: 8. The CDR3 spans 16 residues. CDR1 and CDR2 from the germline V gene are SGHNT and YYREEE (reference sequence). CDR3 sequence: CASRPASGGRTDTQYF. CDR3 DNA, as far as it was read: TGTGCCAGCAGACCCGCTAGCGGGGGGCGTACAGATACG.